The rows below give T cell receptor beta chains drawn from one sample of a study of T-cell memory formation after mild COVID-19. MiXCR was run by TCRdb on the 5' RACE reads, yielding one entry per CDR3 protein. The sample contains about 170,000 distinct CDR3 sequences, approximately 12% of which appear only once. The sequenced material came from PBMCs or a T cell subset sorted from them (not recorded which). These receptors were obtained from a man younger than 35 who had mild COVID-19 (a few samples of this study predate the infection). Cell type and time point are not known. Each CDR3 is given with its conserved first and last residue. The D gene is left open where the match is weak. The size of a clone is reported for some rows only, either as once, few or many, or as a class for expanded clones.

V	D	size	J	DNA	CDR3
TRBV11-2	TRBD2	once	TRBJ2-3	TGTGCCAGCAGCTCGCGGACTAGTAGTGCTACGCAGTATTTT	CASSSRTSSATQYF
TRBV7-2	NA	few	TRBJ2-4	TGTGCCAGCAGCCCCCGGGACACTAAAAACATTCAGTACTTC	CASSPRDTKNIQYF
TRBV20-1	NA	NA	TRBJ2-5	TGCAGTGCGCGGATCCAAGAGACCCAGTACTTC	CSARIQETQYF
TRBV7-6	TRBD2	many	TRBJ2-5	TGTGCCAGCAGCCCGGGGACTAGCGGGGGGGTTTGGCAAGAGACCCAGTACTTC	CASSPGTSGGVWQETQYF
TRBV6-6	TRBD1	NA	TRBJ2-7	TGTGCCAGCAGTTCCACAGGGGCCTACGAGCAGTACTTC	CASSSTGAYEQYF
TRBV7-7	NA	few	TRBJ2-5	TGTGCCAGCAGCTTAGTGCCTCAAGAGACCCAGTACTTC	CASSLVPQETQYF
TRBV20-1	NA	few	TRBJ2-1	TGCAGTGCTAGGACCGAGGCGAATGAGCAGTTCTTC	CSARTEANEQFF
TRBV3-1	NA	NA	TRBJ1-1	TGTGCCAGCAGCCCCAGCGGCGTGATGAACACTGAAGCTTTCTTT	CASSPSGVMNTEAFF
TRBV19	TRBD2	many	TRBJ2-2	TGTGCCAGTAAGAGCGGTAGCGGGGGCCCCAACACCGGGGAGCTGTTTTTT	CASKSGSGGPNTGELFF
TRBV11-2	TRBD1	once	TRBJ2-5	TGTGCCAGCAGCATCCATACGGGACAGGGAGAGACCCAGTACTTC	CASSIHTGQGETQYF
TRBV12-3/TRBV12-4	NA	NA	TRBJ1-3	TGTGCCAGCAGTCCAAACCTCCTTGGCACCATATATTTT	CASSPNLLGTIYF
TRBV6-5	NA	few	TRBJ1-6	TGTGCCAGCAGGAGACAGGAGGGTTCACCCCTCCACTTT	CASRRQEGSPLHF
TRBV3-1	TRBD2	few	TRBJ2-1	TGTGCCAGCGGGGGGGTGGGAAATGAGCAGTTCTTC	CASGGVGNEQFF
TRBV7-2	TRBD2	few	TRBJ2-3	TGTGCCAGCAGCGCCAGCGGGGGCCGGGGAGATACGCAGTATTTT	CASSASGGRGDTQYF
TRBV12-3/TRBV12-4	NA	few	TRBJ2-2	TGTGCCAGCAGTTTACGGTCGGGGGATCTCGGGGAGCTGTTTTTT	CASSLRSGDLGELFF